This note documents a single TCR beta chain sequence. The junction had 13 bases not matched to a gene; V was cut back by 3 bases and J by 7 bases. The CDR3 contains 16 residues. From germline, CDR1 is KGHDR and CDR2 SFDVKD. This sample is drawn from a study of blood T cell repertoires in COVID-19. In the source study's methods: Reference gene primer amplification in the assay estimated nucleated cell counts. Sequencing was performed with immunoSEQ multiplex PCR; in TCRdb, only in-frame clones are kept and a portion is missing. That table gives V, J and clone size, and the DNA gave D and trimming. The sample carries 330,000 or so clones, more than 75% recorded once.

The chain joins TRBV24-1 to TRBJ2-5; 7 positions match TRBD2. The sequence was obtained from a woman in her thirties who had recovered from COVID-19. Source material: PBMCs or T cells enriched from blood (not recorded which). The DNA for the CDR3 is TGTGCCACCAGTGATATCTCGGGAGGCCCCGGGGGGACCCAGTACTTC. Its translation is CATSDISGGPGGTQYF.